A single sample gave rise to the 28 T cell receptor beta chains below, sequenced in a study of blood T cells in healthy people across ages. The second PCR ran roughly 7 to 12 cycles with a sample-barcoded 5' primer and J-beta primers. TCRdb re-derived calls from the 5' RACE reads in MiXCR, one entry per CDR3 protein. The table has about 1.1 million distinct CDR3 sequences, under 40% seen once. The sample consisted of blood. These receptors were taken from a man aged 18 to 35 in good health.

The chain links TRBV2 to TRBJ2-2; D possibly corresponds to TRBD1 (6 bases). The CDR3 loop spans 12 amino acids. Germline CDR1 is SNHLY and CDR2 is FYNNEI. V was trimmed by 6 bases and J by 5 bases, leaving 7 bases between them. CDR3 sequence: CASRTGTGELFF. The CDR3 DNA reads TGTGCCAGCAGAACAGGGACCGGGGAGCTGTTTTTT.

This chain links TRBV3-1 with TRBJ2-2; D possibly uses TRBD1 or TRBD2 (5 bases each). This CDR3 contains 16 residues. Trimming removed 0 bases at V and 1 base at J, with 9 bases between. Germline assignment: CDR1 LGHDT and CDR2 YNNKEL (reference sequence). CDR3 in amino acids: CASSQDTGRNTGELFF. In DNA, the CDR3 is TGTGCCAGCAGCCAAGATACGGGGCGGAACACCGGGGAGCTGTTTTTT.

This clonotype was detected ten times or more. The chain combines TRBV12-3 or TRBV12-4 with TRBJ2-7; 9 positions match TRBD2. Trimming cost V 7 bases and J 0 bases; bases outside gene matches: 7. This CDR3 region has 15 residues. Here the CDR3 DNA reads TGTGCCAGCACCGACTGGCGGGGGGGCTCCTACGAGCAGTACTTC. It is translated as CASTDWRGGSYEQYF.

This clonotype was found a few times. The chain couples TRBV20-1 to TRBJ2-1; TRBD2 aligns across 8 bases. Germline CDR1 and CDR2: DFQATT and SNEGSKA (reference sequence). The CDR3 is made up of 11 amino acids. Trimming took 2 bases from V and 9 from J; bases not matched to a gene: 0. The CDR3 sequence is CSARSGSEQFF. In DNA, the CDR3 is TGCAGTGCTAGAAGCGGGAGTGAGCAGTTCTTC.

The sample holds a few counts of this clonotype. The chain employs TRBV7-2 and TRBJ1-2, with 8 bases that match TRBD1. With V trimmed by 5 bases and J by 3 bases, 8 bases remained unmatched. The germline gives CDR1 SGHTA, CDR2 FQGNSA. The length of the CDR3 is 15 residues. In DNA form, the CDR3 reads TGTGCCAGCAGCCTAACGACAGGGGAGGACTATGGCTACACCTTC. Translation gives CASSLTTGEDYGYTF.

This clonotype was counted a few times. V gene TRBV29-1 combines with J gene TRBJ2-5; D gene unclear. V was shortened by 0 bases and J by 2 bases, with 7 bases between the two germline ends. The germline gives CDR1 SQVTM, CDR2 ANQGSEA. The CDR3 totals 13 residues. CDR3 amino acids: CSVEDEDQETQYF. The CDR3, as DNA: TGCAGCGTTGAAGACGAGGATCAAGAGACCCAGTACTTC. The full variable domain, its missing parts supplied by reference TRBV29-1 and TRBJ2-5, is SAVISQKPSRDICQRGTSLTIQCQVDSQVTMMFWYRQQPGQSLTLIATANQGSEATYESGFVIDKFPISRPNLTFSTLTVSNMSPEDSSIYLCSVEDEDQETQYFGPGTRLLVL.

The chain links TRBV7-9 to TRBJ2-6; D gene ambiguous. In germline, CDR1 is SEHNR, CDR2 FQNEAQ (reference sequence). Trimming stripped 5 bases from V and 0 bases from J, with 11 bases between. The CDR3 runs to 16 residues. CDR3 DNA sequence: TGTGCCAGCAGCACCCCGAGGACCTCTGGGGCCAACGTCCTGACTTTC. This codes for CASSTPRTSGANVLTF.

V and J are TRBV7-2 and TRBJ1-6; no clear D. Trimming stripped 5 bases from V and 6 bases from J, with 14 bases between. The CDR3 spans 15 residues. Germline V lookup: CDR1 SGHTA, CDR2 FQGNSA. The CDR3 loop reads CASSTGRSFNSPLHF. CDR3 bases: TGTGCCAGCAGCACCGGACGGAGTTTTAATTCACCCCTCCACTTT.

This clonotype was counted between two and nine times. The CDR3 protein is CASSPLADYSYNEQFF. In DNA form, the CDR3 reads TGTGCCAGCAGCCCCCTAGCGGATTACTCCTACAATGAGCAGTTCTTC. V usage is TRBV3-1 and J usage is TRBJ2-1, with 7 positions matching TRBD2. Trimming removed 4 bases from V and 0 bases from J; junction bases left unmatched: 6. This CDR3 has 16 residues. The V gene's germline CDR1 is LGHDT and CDR2 YNNKEL (reference sequence).

This chain joins TRBV11-2 and TRBJ2-1; D not resolved. The CDR3 contains 17 residues. The V end lost 5 bases, the J end lost 0 bases, and 17 bases lay between the germline ends. Germline CDR1 and CDR2: SGHAT and FQNNGV. The CDR3 sequence is CASSKNLGVSSYNEQFF. The CDR3 DNA sequence: TGTGCCAGCAGCAAAAACCTTGGGGTAAGCTCCTACAATGAGCAGTTCTTC.

The rearrangement uses TRBV29-1 and TRBJ2-7; D perhaps matches TRBD2 (6 bases). V was trimmed by 6 bases and J by 2 bases, leaving 17 bases between them. The CDR3 is made up of 14 amino acids. CDR1 is SQVTM and CDR2 is ANQGSEA in the germline V gene. In nucleotides, the CDR3 is TGCAGCGTCGAATTTAGCGGCAGGACCTACGAGCAGTACTTC. Protein product: CSVEFSGRTYEQYF.

The V and J genes are TRBV7-6 and TRBJ1-1; no clear D. Germline loops: CDR1 SGHVS, CDR2 FNYEAQ. Trimming removed 1 base at V and 5 bases at J, with 8 bases between. The CDR3 is 13 residues long. The CDR3 region is CASSLDSQTEAFF. Written as DNA, the CDR3 is TGTGCCAGCAGCTTAGACAGTCAAACTGAAGCTTTCTTT.

This chain links TRBV7-8 with TRBJ1-1; tentatively, D is TRBD1 (6 bases). The CDR3 contains 17 residues. CDR1 is SGHVS, CDR2 FQNEAQ, per germline. The V gene lost 4 bases and the J gene lost 0 bases, with 18 bases spanning the gap. CDR3 in DNA: TGTGCCAGCAGCTCCCACAGGAGGACAGAGATGAACACTGAAGCTTTCTTT. It specifies CASSSHRRTEMNTEAFF.

This clonotype has a handful of counts. The rearrangement links TRBV20-1 to TRBJ1-2; no clear D. V lost 0 bases and J 5 bases, leaving 16 bases between the germline ends. Germline V gene data show CDR1 as DFQATT and CDR2 as SNEGSKA (reference sequence). The CDR3 totals 15 residues. The CDR3 is CSARDLAEPRYGYTF. CDR3 DNA sequence: TGCAGTGCTAGAGATCTCGCAGAGCCCAGGTATGGCTACACCTTC.

The V gene is TRBV12-5, the J gene TRBJ2-1; no clear D gene. The germline V gene has CDR1 LGHNT and CDR2 FRNRAP. The CDR3 length is 14 residues. Trimming left V 0 bases short and J 5 bases short, with 8 bases between. CDR3: CASGLVRKDNEQFF. The CDR3, as DNA: TGTGCTAGTGGTTTGGTACGTAAAGACAATGAGCAGTTCTTC.

This clonotype came up a few times. The V call is TRBV6-6, the J call TRBJ1-6, with TRBD1 matching 10 bases. Germline CDR1 and CDR2: MNHNY and SVGAGI (reference sequence). CDR3 size: 16 residues. Germline trimming cut 10 bases from V and 7 bases from J; bases unmatched to any gene: 13. Written as DNA, the CDR3 is TGTGCCATCAAGGCCGGGGACAGGGGATACAATTCACCCCTCCACTTT. It specifies CAIKAGDRGYNSPLHF.

The rearrangement links TRBV20-1 to TRBJ2-7; the D is unclear. CDR1 is DFQATT and CDR2 is SNEGSKA in the germline V gene (reference sequence). The CDR3 has 14 amino acids. V was trimmed by 0 bases and J by 0 bases, leaving 9 bases between them. This chain's CDR3 is CSAREGPSSYEQYF. Here the CDR3 DNA reads TGCAGTGCTAGAGAGGGCCCGAGCTCCTACGAGCAGTACTTC.

This clonotype was detected only a few times. The chain has TRBV10-3 and TRBJ2-1; D gene unclear. Germline V gene lookup returns CDR1 ENHRY and CDR2 SYGVKD. The V end lost 5 bases, the J end lost 8 bases, and 13 bases lay between the germline ends. This CDR3 spans 13 amino acids. DNA of the CDR3: TGTGCCATCAGTCCTGGCGCTGGGTATGAGCAGTTCTTC. Amino acid sequence: CAISPGAGYEQFF.

This clonotype was detected a few times. CDR3 region: CASSLGPGVGNQPQHF. DNA for the CDR3: TGTGCCAGTAGTCTCGGTCCCGGGGTAGGCAATCAGCCCCAGCATTTT. The J gene is TRBJ1-5, the V gene TRBV19; unclear D gene. Germline CDR1 is LNHDA and CDR2 is SQIVND (reference sequence). Deletions cut 5 bases from V and 2 bases from J, with 16 bases between. The CDR3 is made up of 16 amino acids.

The J gene is TRBJ2-1, the V gene TRBV12-5; D ambiguous. The CDR3 runs 16 residues. V gave up 3 bases and J gave up 0 bases, with 12 bases separating them. Germline assignment: CDR1 LGHNT and CDR2 FRNRAP. CDR3 sequence: CASGFSEPTSYNEQFF. The DNA for the CDR3 is TGTGCTAGTGGTTTTTCGGAACCGACCTCCTACAATGAGCAGTTCTTC.

Here the CDR3 reads CASSPQRGQGPPYEQYF. The DNA of the CDR3 is TGTGCCAGCAGCCCCCAAAGGGGACAGGGGCCTCCCTACGAGCAGTACTTC. The chain uses TRBV9 and TRBJ2-7, with 10 bases matching TRBD1. V lost 4 bases to trimming and J lost 2 bases; unmatched junction nucleotides: 12. The CDR3 extends over 17 amino acids. From germline, CDR1 is SGDLS and CDR2 YYNGEE.

This clonotype showed up just a few times. The CDR3 here is CASSPLHTYNEQFF. The DNA of the CDR3 is TGTGCCAGCAGCCCTCTGCATACCTACAATGAGCAGTTCTTC. The chain employs TRBV3-1 and TRBJ2-1; no clear D. Trimming left V 4 bases short and J 2 bases short, with 9 bases between. Germline V gives CDR1 LGHDT, CDR2 YNNKEL (reference sequence). This CDR3 has 14 amino acids.

The chain employs TRBV6-2 or TRBV6-3 and TRBJ2-7, with 7 bases fitting TRBD1. The V gene's germline CDR1 is MNHEY and CDR2 SVGEGT. Trimming took 0 bases from V and 1 from J; bases not matched to a gene: 3. This CDR3 has 15 residues. The chain's CDR3 is CASSYSGQRSYEQYF. DNA for the CDR3: TGTGCCAGCAGTTACTCGGGACAGAGATCCTACGAGCAGTACTTC.

This clonotype has only one observation. This rearrangement joins TRBV7-9 to TRBJ2-5; D is possibly TRBD1 (5 bases). CDR1 and CDR2 (germline): SEHNR, FQNEAQ (reference sequence). The ends were cut back, 4 bases at V and 5 bases at J, with 11 bases in the middle. The CDR3 runs 13 residues. The CDR3 DNA follows: TGTGCCAGCAGCTCCGTAAGGGGCGAGACCCAGTACTTC. This gives the protein CASSSVRGETQYF.

The J gene is TRBJ2-5, the V gene TRBV20-1; 10 nucleotides match TRBD2. This CDR3 region has 15 residues. Unmatched junction bases numbered 12, after V lost 0 bases and J lost 11 bases. Germline values: CDR1 DFQATT, CDR2 SNEGSKA (reference sequence). CDR3 protein: CSARDLSGGADEQYF. DNA of the CDR3: TGCAGTGCTAGAGATCTGAGCGGGGGGGCCGATGAGCAGTACTTC.

The chain combines TRBV25-1 with TRBJ1-6, with 7 bases matching TRBD1. With V trimmed by 8 bases and J by 9 bases, 7 bases remained unmatched. The CDR3 spans 13 residues. Germline assignment: CDR1 MGHDK and CDR2 SYGVNS. CDR3 nucleotides: TGTGCCAGCCAGGACAGGCGACGTTCACCCCTCCACTTT. It specifies CASQDRRRSPLHF.

This clonotype was detected ten times or more. The rearrangement joins TRBV4-3 to TRBJ1-5, with D perhaps TRBD1 (5 bases). Germline lookup yields CDR1 LGHNA and CDR2 YSLEER. CDR3 length: 16 residues. The ends were cut back, 0 bases at V and 2 bases at J, with 11 bases in the middle. This chain's CDR3 is CASSQDLRGGNQPQHF. For the CDR3, the DNA is TGCGCCAGCAGCCAAGATTTAAGAGGGGGCAATCAGCCCCAGCATTTT.

The table lists this clonotype with a few counts. The gene calls are TRBV27 and TRBJ2-3; D is uncertain. This CDR3 spans 13 amino acids. The ends were cut back, 3 bases at V and 6 bases at J, with 10 bases in the middle. Germline-derived CDR1 and CDR2 are MNHEY and SMNVEV (reference sequence). CDR3 amino acids: CASSFPASDTQYF. The CDR3 coding sequence is TGTGCCAGCAGTTTCCCAGCGTCGGATACGCAGTATTTT.